This T cell receptor beta chain was identified in a study of blood T cells in healthy people across ages. V dropped 4 bases and J dropped 3 bases, with 15 bases sitting between them. The CDR3 spans 15 residues. From germline, CDR1 is SGHRS and CDR2 YFSETQ. PCR was performed a second time for roughly 7 to 11 cycles using a sample-barcoded 5' primer and a J-beta primer mix. Unique molecular identifiers of 12 random nucleotides labeled each cDNA. TCRdb fed the 5' RACE reads into MiXCR, producing one record per CDR3 protein. Of around 1,900,000 distinct CDR3 sequences in the sample, roughly 43% are singletons; the top ten hold under 25%. This clonotype was detected a few times. Antigen specificity is unknown. Each sample yielded at least 6 million isolated PBMCs. Study results and limitations: There was no known CMV status for donors, so expanded clonotype changes were possibly confounded. It was the long-lived donors that had more naive CD4+ cells and higher diversity than aged donors.

This receptor was identified in a human donor in good health. The rearrangement uses TRBV5-1 and TRBJ2-3; D remains unclear. The sample taken for sequencing was blood. As DNA, the CDR3 is TGCGCCAGCAGCCCCCGGGCGTACTGGACAGATACGCAGTATTTT. It codes for CASSPRAYWTDTQYF. Supplemented by reference TRBV5-1 and TRBJ2-3, the full variable domain reads KAGVTQTPRYLIKTRGQQVTLSCSPISGHRSVSWYQQTPGQGLQFLFEYFSETQRNKGNFPGRFSGRQFSNSRSEMNVSTLELGDSALYLCASSPRAYWTDTQYFGPGTRLTVL.